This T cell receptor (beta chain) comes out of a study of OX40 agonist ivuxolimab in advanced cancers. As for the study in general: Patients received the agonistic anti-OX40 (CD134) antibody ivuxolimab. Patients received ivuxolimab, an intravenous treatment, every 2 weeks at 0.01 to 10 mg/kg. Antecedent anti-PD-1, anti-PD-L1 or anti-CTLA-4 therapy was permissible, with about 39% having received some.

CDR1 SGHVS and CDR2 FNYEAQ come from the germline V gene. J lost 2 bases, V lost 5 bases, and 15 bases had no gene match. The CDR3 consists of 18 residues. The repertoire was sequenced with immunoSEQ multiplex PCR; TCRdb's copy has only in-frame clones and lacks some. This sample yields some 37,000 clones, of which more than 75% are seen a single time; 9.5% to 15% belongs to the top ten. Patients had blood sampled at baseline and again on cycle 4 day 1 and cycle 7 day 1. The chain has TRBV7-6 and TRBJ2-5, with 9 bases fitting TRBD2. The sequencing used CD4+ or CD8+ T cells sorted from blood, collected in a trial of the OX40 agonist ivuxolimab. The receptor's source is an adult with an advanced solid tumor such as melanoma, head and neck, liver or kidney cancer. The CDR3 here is CASSAGLAGRRSQETQYF. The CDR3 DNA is TGTGCCAGCAGCGCTGGGCTAGCGGGACGGCGGTCGCAAGAGACCCAGTACTTC.